The 10 T cell receptor beta chains in this list originate from one sample, sequenced in a study of lymphopenia after photon versus proton radiotherapy. Clones were read by immunoSEQ multiplex PCR, and TCRdb kept only the in-frame ones, dropping some. This sample has about 17,000 clones; around 80% occur once, and the top ten carry about 20%. The sample here was peripheral blood, taken from a patient treated with proton-based radiotherapy. The origin of the receptors is a man in his 70s with pancreatic cancer.

The chain employs TRBV18 and TRBJ1-4; D remains ambiguous. Germline CDR1 reads KGHSH; CDR2 reads LQKENI. The CDR3 covers 16 residues. Trimming shortened V by 1 base and J by 4 bases, and 13 bases separated the two germline ends. The CDR3 reads CASSPQKGRLNEKLFF. CDR3 nucleotide sequence: TGTGCCAGCTCACCACAGAAAGGACGACTTAATGAAAAACTGTTTTTT.

For the CDR3, the DNA is TGTGCCAGCACCCCGGTCCAGCGGGGAGCCTACGAGCAGTACTTC. Translated: CASTPVQRGAYEQYF. V gene TRBV7-1 combines with J gene TRBJ2-7; 7 bases fit TRBD2. TRBV7-1 is designated an ORF whose function remains uncertain. Unmatched junction bases numbered 11, after V lost 7 bases and J lost 2 bases. The CDR3 spans 15 residues.

The chain combines TRBV2 with TRBJ2-3, with 7 nucleotides matching TRBD2. V shed 5 bases, J shed 6 bases, and the junction held 11 bases outside the gene matches. This CDR3 is 15 amino acids long. Germline loops: CDR1 SNHLY, CDR2 FYNNEI. The CDR3 spells CASSPGGLNDDTQYF. The CDR3 DNA follows: TGTGCCAGCAGTCCGGGAGGCCTGAACGACGATACGCAGTATTTT.

J is TRBJ1-2 and V is TRBV27; no definite D call. This CDR3 has 13 amino acids. Trimming left V 0 bases short and J 8 bases short, with 10 bases between. Germline V gives CDR1 MNHEY, CDR2 SMNVEV (reference sequence). CDR3 coding DNA: TGTGCCAGCAGTTTATCGACCGGGCGCGGCTACACCTTC. It codes for CASSLSTGRGYTF.

The V and J genes are TRBV30 and TRBJ2-1; D gene ambiguous. This CDR3 region has 13 residues. V gave up 0 bases and J gave up 8 bases, with 11 bases separating them. The V gene's germline CDR1 is GTSNPN and CDR2 SVGIG (reference sequence). The chain's CDR3 is CAWSVGQTDEQFF. CDR3 nucleotides: TGTGCCTGGAGTGTGGGCCAGACGGATGAGCAGTTCTTC.

This clone showed up just once. The chain carries TRBV27 and TRBJ1-1; 7 nucleotides match TRBD1. Trimming at V came to 5 bases and at J to 4 bases, leaving 7 bases not matched to a gene. The V gene's germline CDR1 is MNHEY and CDR2 SMNVEV (reference sequence). The CDR3 is 14 residues long. In DNA, the CDR3 is TGTGCCAGCAGTACCACAGGGGTAGGCACTGAAGCTTTCTTT. As protein: CASSTTGVGTEAFF.

Only a few counts were recorded for this clone. The rearrangement links TRBV19 to TRBJ1-1, with D perhaps TRBD1 (6 bases). Germline lookup yields CDR1 LNHDA and CDR2 SQIVND (reference sequence). The CDR3 totals 15 residues. V lost 7 bases and J 4 bases, leaving 19 bases between the germline ends. CDR3 in DNA: TGTGCCAGTAACGTGGGGGCGGGATGGGGCACTGAAGCTTTCTTT. It translates to CASNVGAGWGTEAFF.

The chain links TRBV6-5 to TRBJ2-7; weak D call: TRBD2 (5 bases). V lost 5 bases and J 5 bases, leaving 16 bases between the germline ends. Per germline, CDR1 MNHEY and CDR2 SVGAGI. This CDR3 has 14 amino acids. CDR3 loop: CASSDRTGRHEQYF. DNA of the CDR3: TGTGCCAGCAGTGACCGGACGGGAAGGCACGAGCAGTACTTC.

The chain is built from TRBV7-8 and TRBJ2-1; TRBD1 agrees at 9 bases. V dropped 0 bases and J dropped 2; count of bases not matched to a gene: 5. This CDR3 comprises 17 residues. Looked up from germline, CDR1 is SGHVS and CDR2 is FQNEAQ. CDR3 sequence (DNA): TGTGCCAGCAGCTTAGCGGGGACAGGGAACACCTACAATGAGCAGTTCTTC. Translation: CASSLAGTGNTYNEQFF.

The J gene is TRBJ1-1, the V gene TRBV10-1; 11 bases line up with TRBD1. This CDR3 region has 14 residues. CDR1 and CDR2 from the germline V gene are WNHNN and SYGVQD (reference sequence). V trimming: 6 bases; J trimming: 5 bases; junction bases outside the gene matches: 5. This chain's CDR3 is CASSPGTGGTEAFF. The CDR3 bases are TGCGCCAGCAGCCCCGGGACAGGGGGTACTGAAGCTTTCTTT.